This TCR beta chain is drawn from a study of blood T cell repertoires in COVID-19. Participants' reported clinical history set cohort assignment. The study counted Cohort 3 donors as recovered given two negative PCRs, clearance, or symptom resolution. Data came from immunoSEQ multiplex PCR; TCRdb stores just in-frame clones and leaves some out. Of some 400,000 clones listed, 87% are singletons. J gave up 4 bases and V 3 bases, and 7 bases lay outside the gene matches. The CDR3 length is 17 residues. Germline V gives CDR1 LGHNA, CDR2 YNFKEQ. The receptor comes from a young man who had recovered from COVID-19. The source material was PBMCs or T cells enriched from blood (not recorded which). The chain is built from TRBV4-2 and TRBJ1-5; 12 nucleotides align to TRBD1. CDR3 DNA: TGTGCCAGCAGCCAGGGGGGACAGGGGGCAAATAATCAGCCCCAGCATTTT. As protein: CASSQGGQGANNQPQHF.